These 23 T cell receptor beta chains share one sample of origin, sequenced in a study of T cell responses to AZD1222 COVID-19 vaccine. Method: immunoSEQ multiplex PCR; TCRdb's copy keeps in-frame clones and lacks some. The data contain roughly 100,000 clones, around 89% of them singletons. The sample consisted of peripheral blood, taken on day 0 of AZD1222 vaccination. The receptors originated from an adult in good health.

This clone was counted a few times. The chain carries TRBV2 and TRBJ2-1, with 7 bases lining up with TRBD2. J was trimmed by 5 bases and V by 2 bases; bases with no gene match: 6. CDR3 length: 15 residues. Germline loops: CDR1 SNHLY, CDR2 FYNNEI. The CDR3 here is CASSEPGLKNNEQFF. In DNA form, the CDR3 reads TGTGCCAGCAGTGAACCGGGACTAAAAAACAATGAGCAGTTCTTC. Based on the CDR3 plus reference TRBV2 and TRBJ2-1, the full variable domain is EPEVTQTPSHQVTQMGQEVILRCVPISNHLYFYWYRQILGQKVEFLVSFYNNEISEKSEIFDDQFSVERPDGSNFTLKIRSTKLEDSAMYFCASSEPGLKNNEQFFGPGTRLTVL.

The chain uses TRBV4-2 and TRBJ1-1; no firm D call. The length of the CDR3 is 12 residues. V gave up 1 base and J gave up 1 base, with 1 base separating them. CDR1 LGHNA and CDR2 YNFKEQ come from the germline V gene. CDR3 amino acids: CASSQANTEAFF. In DNA, the CDR3 is TGTGCCAGCAGCCAAGCGAACACTGAAGCTTTCTTT.

The V gene is TRBV24-1, the J gene TRBJ2-7; D ambiguous. Germline CDR1 and CDR2: KGHDR and SFDVKD. The CDR3 extends over 13 amino acids. V lost 3 bases and J lost 7, with 12 bases in between. In nucleotides, the CDR3 is TGTGCCACCAGTGATAGGGTAGGTCGGGAGCAGTACTTC. Amino acid sequence: CATSDRVGREQYF.

V and J are TRBV6-5 and TRBJ1-1, with D tentatively TRBD1 (5 bases). The CDR3 is 15 residues long. CDR1 is MNHEY and CDR2 is SVGAGI in the germline V gene. V lost 2 bases and J lost 1, with 11 bases in between. CDR3 nucleotide sequence: TGTGCCAGCAGTTACGGGGCCATCCCGAACACTGAAGCTTTCTTT. As protein: CASSYGAIPNTEAFF.

The CDR3 coding sequence is TGTGCCAGCAGTGAGTTAGGGACTGAAGCTTTCTTT. It yields the protein CASSELGTEAFF. V gene TRBV2 combines with J gene TRBJ1-1; D is unclear. This CDR3 has 12 amino acids. Trimming removed 3 bases at V and 5 bases at J, with 7 bases between. CDR1 is SNHLY and CDR2 is FYNNEI in the germline V gene.

The CDR3: CASRRDSRGNQPQHF. The DNA for the CDR3 is TGCGCCAGCAGGCGGGACAGTCGGGGTAATCAGCCCCAGCATTTT. The V call is TRBV5-1, the J call TRBJ1-5; 7 nucleotides align to TRBD1. J was trimmed by 4 bases and V by 5 bases; bases with no gene match: 9. CDR1 is SGHRS, CDR2 YFSETQ, per germline. This CDR3 comprises 15 residues.

This rearrangement joins TRBV11-2 to TRBJ1-1, with 9 bases aligning to TRBD1. The CDR3 length is 14 residues. Germline CDR1 and CDR2: SGHAT and FQNNGV. The junction had 3 bases not matched to a gene; V was cut back by 2 bases and J by 5 bases. The DNA of the CDR3 is TGTGCCAGCAGCTTATTACAGGGGGCGACTGAAGCTTTCTTT. Translating it yields CASSLLQGATEAFF.

The chain joins TRBV19 to TRBJ1-2; possibly TRBD1 for D (5 bases). The germline CDR1 and CDR2 sequences are LNHDA and SQIVND (reference sequence). V lost 8 bases, J lost 1 base, and 14 bases lay in between. The CDR3 runs 14 residues. This chain's CDR3 is CASGRVTDNYGYTF. The CDR3 region has the DNA TGTGCCAGTGGCAGGGTGACAGATAACTATGGCTACACCTTC. The whole variable domain, remainder taken from reference TRBV19 and TRBJ1-2, is DGGITQSPKYLFRKEGQNVTLSCEQNLNHDAMYWYRQDPGQGLRLIYYSQIVNDFQKGDIAEGYSVSREKKESFPLTVTSAQKNPTAFYLCASGRVTDNYGYTFGSGTRLTVV.

This clone was found a few times. The gene calls are TRBV4-2 and TRBJ2-7; D may be TRBD1 (6 bases). The germline V and J ends were trimmed by 0 bases and 7 bases, with 10 bases remaining between them. The germline V gene encodes CDR1 LGHNA and CDR2 YNFKEQ. The CDR3 spans 13 residues. The CDR3 coding sequence is TGTGCCAGCAGCCAAGACAGGGGCGAGGAGCAGTACTTC. Protein product: CASSQDRGEEQYF.

This rearrangement joins TRBV3-1 (or the pseudogene TRBV3-2) to TRBJ2-3, with D perhaps matching TRBD2 (6 bases). This CDR3 region has 14 residues. V gave up 6 bases and J gave up 9 bases, with 19 bases separating them. Germline V gene data show CDR1 as LGHDT and CDR2 as YNNKEL (reference sequence). CDR3 DNA sequence: TGTGCCAGCAGAGAGGGACTCCCGACGGGGACGCAGTATTTT. This translates into CASREGLPTGTQYF.

This clone occurred a few times. The chain carries TRBV4-1 and TRBJ2-1; TRBD2 matches 14 bases. This CDR3 is built from 15 residues. Germline CDR1 reads MGHRA; CDR2 reads YSYEKL. V lost 6 bases, J lost 5 bases, and 3 bases stayed unmatched. The CDR3 DNA reads as TGCGCCAGCAGGAAGGGACTAGCGGGGGACAATGAGCAGTTCTTC. Encoded protein: CASRKGLAGDNEQFF.

This chain links TRBV5-6 with TRBJ2-7; unclear D gene. Germline V CDR1 and CDR2: SGHDT, YYEEEE. Trimming pared 1 base from V and 2 bases from J, leaving 16 bases between. The CDR3 has 16 residues. This CDR3 reads CASSLSLTGVTYEQYF. The CDR3 region has the DNA TGTGCCAGCAGCTTGAGCTTGACTGGGGTTACCTACGAGCAGTACTTC.

The chain employs TRBV6-5 and TRBJ1-3, with D possibly being TRBD1 (6 bases). This CDR3 contains 13 residues. The V end was cut by 6 bases, the J end by 4 bases, with 10 bases between. CDR1 MNHEY and CDR2 SVGAGI come from the germline V gene. The CDR3 sequence is CASRQGYGNTIYF. The CDR3, as DNA: TGTGCCAGCAGACAGGGATACGGAAACACCATATATTTT.

This chain uses TRBV3-1 (or the pseudogene TRBV3-2) with TRBJ1-6, with no clear D. CDR1 and CDR2 from the germline V gene are LGHDT and YNNKEL (reference sequence). The CDR3 is 13 amino acids. V lost 0 bases, J lost 10 bases, and 7 bases lay in between. CDR3 residues: CASSQDLESPLHF. Here the CDR3 DNA reads TGTGCCAGCAGCCAAGATCTAGAGTCACCCCTCCACTTT.

This chain connects TRBV20-1 to TRBJ2-5; D unclear. CDR1 and CDR2 from the germline V gene are DFQATT and SNEGSKA (reference sequence). The CDR3 has 11 amino acids. The V end was cut by 2 bases, the J end by 5 bases, with 6 bases between. The CDR3 protein is CSARKEETQYF. CDR3 in DNA: TGCAGTGCTAGAAAGGAGGAGACCCAGTACTTC.

The chain recombines TRBV28 with TRBJ1-5; no reliable D call. The V gene lost 2 bases and the J gene lost 4 bases, with 6 bases spanning the gap. The germline V gene has CDR1 MDHEN and CDR2 SYDVKM. The CDR3 is made up of 13 amino acids. CDR3 DNA sequence: TGTGCCAGCAGTTTAACTTATAATCAGCCCCAGCATTTT. As protein: CASSLTYNQPQHF.

The chain recombines TRBV27 with TRBJ2-7; 8 nucleotides agree with TRBD2. The CDR3 sequence is 16 residues long. V was clipped by 3 bases and J by 1 base; unmatched bases: 8. The germline V gene encodes CDR1 MNHEY and CDR2 SMNVEV (reference sequence). The CDR3 coding sequence is TGTGCCAGCAGTTTTCTCCCGGGAGGGGATTCCTACGAGCAGTACTTC. Translated: CASSFLPGGDSYEQYF.

The V and J genes are TRBV6-5 and TRBJ1-1, with TRBD1 matching 8 bases. CDR1 MNHEY and CDR2 SVGAGI come from the germline V gene. With 9 bases clipped from V and 4 bases from J, the junction kept 7 bases outside the gene matches. The CDR3 runs to 13 residues. The CDR3 nucleotides read TGTGCCAGTAGACTAACAGGGGGCACTGAAGCTTTCTTT. It codes for CASRLTGGTEAFF.

This clone was counted a single time. The chain combines TRBV5-1 with TRBJ2-5; 10 bases fit TRBD2. This CDR3 region has 16 residues. Looked up from germline, CDR1 is SGHRS and CDR2 is YFSETQ. V shed 0 bases and J 2 bases; nucleotides not matched to a gene: 4. CDR3 residues: CASSLVLAGTQETQYF. CDR3 in DNA: TGCGCCAGCAGCTTGGTACTAGCGGGGACTCAAGAGACCCAGTACTTC.

This sequence joins TRBV19 and TRBJ2-7, with D hard to call. The length of the CDR3 is 13 residues. V was pared by 4 bases and J by 6 bases, with 13 bases between. Per the germline V gene, CDR1 is LNHDA and CDR2 is SQIVND (reference sequence). The CDR3 reads CASSTSGPAEQYF. The CDR3 region has the DNA TGTGCCAGTAGTACGTCAGGTCCGGCCGAGCAGTACTTC.

CDR3 protein: CASSYDTTGELFF. CDR3 in DNA: TGTGCCAGCAGCTACGACACCACCGGGGAGCTGTTTTTT. The chain combines TRBV5-6 with TRBJ2-2, with D uncertain. CDR1 is SGHDT, CDR2 YYEEEE, per germline. The CDR3 totals 13 residues. The V and J ends lost 3 bases and 4 bases respectively, with 7 bases between them.

V usage is TRBV12-3 or TRBV12-4 and J usage is TRBJ2-7, with D possibly called TRBD1 or TRBD2 (5 bases each). V was cut by 8 bases and J by 3 bases, with 11 bases left in between. This CDR3 contains 12 residues. The CDR3 loop is CASGGSLYEQYF. The DNA of the CDR3 is TGTGCCAGCGGGGGTAGTCTCTACGAGCAGTACTTC.

The V call is TRBV18, the J call TRBJ2-6; unclear D gene. The CDR3 length is 13 residues. V lost 5 bases and J lost 0, with 2 bases in between. Germline CDR1 is KGHSH and CDR2 is LQKENI. The CDR3 DNA follows: TGTGCCAGCTCAGACTCTGGGGCCAACGTCCTGACTTTC. It specifies CASSDSGANVLTF.